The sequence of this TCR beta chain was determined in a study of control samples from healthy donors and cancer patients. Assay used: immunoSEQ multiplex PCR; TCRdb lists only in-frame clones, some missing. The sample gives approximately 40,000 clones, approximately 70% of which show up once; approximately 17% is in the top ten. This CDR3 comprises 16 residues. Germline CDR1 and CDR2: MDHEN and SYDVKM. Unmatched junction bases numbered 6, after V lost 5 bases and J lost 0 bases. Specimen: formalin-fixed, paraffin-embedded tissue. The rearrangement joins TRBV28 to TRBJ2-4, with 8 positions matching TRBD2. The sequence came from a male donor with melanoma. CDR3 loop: CASSRLATVAKNIQYF. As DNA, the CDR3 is TGTGCCAGCAGTAGACTAGCGACAGTAGCCAAAAACATTCAGTACTTC.